Included here is one TCR beta chain sequence, with context. The data are from a study of blood T cell repertoires in COVID-19. For the study at large: Italy, Spain and the United States were the sources of the convalescent and acute COVID-19 samples. Sample material is recorded as cDNA or gDNA derived from T cells, B-cell-depleted T cells, or PBMCs.

It was during active infection that Seattle patients were enrolled and then longitudinally followed. CDR3 length: 15 residues. With V trimmed by 1 base and J by 0 bases, 2 bases remained unmatched. Germline V lookup: CDR1 SGHVS, CDR2 FNYEAQ. Study processing details: Amplifying reference gene primers gave estimates of nucleated cell counts. Data came from immunoSEQ multiplex PCR; TCRdb stores just in-frame clones and leaves some out. V and J calls and clone size are as listed in that table; D and trimming were resolved from the DNA. The data show 150,000 or so clones, with 82% seen just once and 6.5% to 8.5% held by the top ten.

The source is a woman between 35 and 50 years old with COVID-19, enrolled during active disease. The chain is built from TRBV7-6 and TRBJ1-1; TRBD1 agrees at 7 bases. The sample was peripheral blood. CDR3 sequence: CASSLEGTVNTEAFF. As DNA, the CDR3 is TGTGCCAGCAGCTTAGAAGGGACAGTGAACACTGAAGCTTTCTTT.